Shown below are 3 T cell receptor beta chains from a single sample sequenced in a study of T cells after yellow fever vaccination. TCRdb re-derived calls from the 5' RACE reads in MiXCR, one entry per CDR3 protein. This table holds some 420,000 distinct CDR3 sequences, around a sixth found once. This specimen consisted of PBMCs, obtained before the yellow fever booster vaccination. The receptors derive from a man between 18 and 35 years old who received the YFV17D yellow fever vaccine.

This chain links TRBV5-1 with TRBJ2-7; no reliable D call. Trimming stripped 3 bases from V and 1 base from J, with 8 bases between. Germline CDR1 is SGHRS and CDR2 is YFSETQ. This CDR3 region has 13 residues. The CDR3 is CASSSGESYEQYF. CDR3 DNA: TGCGCCAGCAGCTCCGGTGAGTCCTACGAGCAGTACTTC.

The sample holds a few counts of this clonotype. This sequence joins TRBV4-2 and TRBJ2-1; D unclear. V lost 0 bases and J lost 9, with 12 bases in between. The CDR3 is made up of 14 amino acids. Germline V gives CDR1 LGHNA, CDR2 YNFKEQ. The CDR3 loop is CASSQDRSGSEQFF. The CDR3 DNA is TGTGCCAGCAGCCAAGATCGTTCCGGATCTGAGCAGTTCTTC.

The rearrangement uses TRBV7-9 and TRBJ2-1; D gene unclear. CDR3 length: 12 amino acids. Trimming cost V 6 bases and J 6 bases, with 9 bases left between them. The V gene's germline CDR1 is SEHNR and CDR2 FQNEAQ (reference sequence). CDR3 DNA sequence: TGTGCCAGCAGTTATGACATCAATGAGCAGTTCTTC. Its protein is CASSYDINEQFF.